The present entry profiles one T cell receptor (beta chain) with its context. Antigen specificity is unknown. The final CDR3 position lacks the conserved phenylalanine or tryptophan, pointing to a likely read error. The data belong to a study of T cell repertoires in cytomegalovirus infection. Study information: HLA-C-restricted CMV epitopes, recently identified, and well-studied HLA-B-restricted ones were used by the study. An indication of both CMV infection and matching HLA type came from public TCR beta signatures.

Using its own MiXCR run on the reads, TCRdb lists one record per CDR3 protein. The sample carries about 890,000 distinct CDR3 sequences, approximately 32% recorded once. General study results and limits: In two of eight donors, the top clonotype was HLA-C-restricted CMV-specific. Based on cumulative public TCR beta family frequency, carriers of CMV plus the relevant HLA were identified.

V dropped 5 bases and J dropped 0; count of bases not matched to a gene: 9. The V gene's germline CDR1 is SGHVS and CDR2 FNYEAQ. The CDR3 loop spans 16 amino acids. The sequences come from cultured CD8+ T cells from PBMCs, collected from culture after CMV antigen stimulation. This TCR came from a human donor in good health (CMV status not recorded). Some clones in this sample may be carry-over from other donors' samples. The rearrangement joins TRBV7-6 to TRBJ1-2, with 7 bases aligning to TRBD1. CDR3 residues: CASSRRQGIPNYGYTS. The CDR3 bases are TGTGCCAGCAGCCGGAGACAGGGAATCCCTAACTATGGCTACACCTCC.